A single T cell receptor beta chain is shown here with its context. This sample is drawn from a study of T cells in localized non-small cell lung cancer. Generated by immunoSEQ multiplex PCR, the TCRdb table keeps only in-frame clones and is missing some. The repertoire holds tens of thousands of clones, with approximately 85% as singletons. The material sequenced was peripheral blood, taken before any cancer treatment. The receptor was isolated from a female donor older than 55 with stage I lung adenocarcinoma.

The CDR3 is CAWRWGNEQFF. In DNA, the CDR3 is TGTGCCTGGAGATGGGGCAATGAGCAGTTCTTC. V usage is TRBV30 and J usage is TRBJ2-1; D is uncertain. Trimming left V 3 bases short and J 6 bases short, with 6 bases between. Per the germline V gene, CDR1 is GTSNPN and CDR2 is SVGIG (reference sequence). The length of the CDR3 is 11 residues.